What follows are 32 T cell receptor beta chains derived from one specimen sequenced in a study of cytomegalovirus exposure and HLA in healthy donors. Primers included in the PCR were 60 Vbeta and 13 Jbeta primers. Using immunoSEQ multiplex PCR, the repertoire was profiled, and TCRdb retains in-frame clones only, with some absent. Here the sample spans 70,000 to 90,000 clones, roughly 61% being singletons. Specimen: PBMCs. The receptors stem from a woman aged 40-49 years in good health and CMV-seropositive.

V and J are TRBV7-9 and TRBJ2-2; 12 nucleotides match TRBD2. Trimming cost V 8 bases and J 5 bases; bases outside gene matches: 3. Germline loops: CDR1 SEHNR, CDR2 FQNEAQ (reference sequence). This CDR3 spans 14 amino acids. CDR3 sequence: CASVLAGGTGELFF. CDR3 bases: TGTGCCAGCGTACTAGCGGGAGGTACCGGGGAGCTGTTTTTT. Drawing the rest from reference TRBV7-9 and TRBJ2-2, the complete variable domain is DTGVSQNPRHKITKRGQNVTFRCDPISEHNRLYWYRQTLGQGPEFLTYFQNEAQLEKSRLLSDRFSAERPKGSFSTLEIQRTEQGDSAMYLCASVLAGGTGELFFGEGSRLTVL.

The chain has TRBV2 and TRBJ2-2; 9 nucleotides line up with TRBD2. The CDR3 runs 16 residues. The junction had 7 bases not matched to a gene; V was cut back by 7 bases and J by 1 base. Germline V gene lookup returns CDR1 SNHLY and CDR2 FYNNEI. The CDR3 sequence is CASTTQLAGNTGELFF. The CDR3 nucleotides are TGTGCCAGCACTACCCAACTAGCGGGGAACACCGGGGAGCTGTTTTTT. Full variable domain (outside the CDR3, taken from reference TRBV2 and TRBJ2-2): EPEVTQTPSHQVTQMGQEVILRCVPISNHLYFYWYRQILGQKVEFLVSFYNNEISEKSEIFDDQFSVERPDGSNFTLKIRSTKLEDSAMYFCASTTQLAGNTGELFFGEGSRLTVL.

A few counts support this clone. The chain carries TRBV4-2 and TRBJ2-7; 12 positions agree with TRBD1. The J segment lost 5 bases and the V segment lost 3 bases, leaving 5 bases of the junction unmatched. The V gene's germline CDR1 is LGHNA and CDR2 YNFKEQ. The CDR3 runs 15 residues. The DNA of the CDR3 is TGTGCCAGCAGCCAGGTGGGACAGGGGGCAGACGAGCAGTACTTC. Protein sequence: CASSQVGQGADEQYF.

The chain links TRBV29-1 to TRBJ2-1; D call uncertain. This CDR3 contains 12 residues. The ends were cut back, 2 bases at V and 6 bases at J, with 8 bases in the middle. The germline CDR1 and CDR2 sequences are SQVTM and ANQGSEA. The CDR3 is CSVESGGNEQFF. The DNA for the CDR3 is TGCAGCGTTGAATCTGGCGGCAATGAGCAGTTCTTC.

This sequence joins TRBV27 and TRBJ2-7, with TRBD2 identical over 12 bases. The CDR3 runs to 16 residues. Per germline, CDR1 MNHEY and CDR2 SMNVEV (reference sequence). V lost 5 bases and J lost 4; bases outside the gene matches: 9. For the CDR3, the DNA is TGTGCCAGCAGTCCAACGACTAGCGGGAGTTGGTACGAGCAGTACTTC. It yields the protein CASSPTTSGSWYEQYF.

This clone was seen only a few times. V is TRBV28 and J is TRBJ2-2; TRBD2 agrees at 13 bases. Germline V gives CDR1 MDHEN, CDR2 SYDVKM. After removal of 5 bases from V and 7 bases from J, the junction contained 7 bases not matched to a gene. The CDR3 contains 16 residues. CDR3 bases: TGTGCCAGCAGTATAGGACTAGCGGGAGTGGTCGGGGAGCTGTTTTTT. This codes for CASSIGLAGVVGELFF.

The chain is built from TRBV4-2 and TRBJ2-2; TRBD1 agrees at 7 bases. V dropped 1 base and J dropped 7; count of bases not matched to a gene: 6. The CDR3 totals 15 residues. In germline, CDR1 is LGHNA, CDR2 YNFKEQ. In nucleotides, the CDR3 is TGTGCCAGCAGCCAAGCAGACAGGGTGGGCGGGGAGCTGTTTTTT. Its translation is CASSQADRVGGELFF.

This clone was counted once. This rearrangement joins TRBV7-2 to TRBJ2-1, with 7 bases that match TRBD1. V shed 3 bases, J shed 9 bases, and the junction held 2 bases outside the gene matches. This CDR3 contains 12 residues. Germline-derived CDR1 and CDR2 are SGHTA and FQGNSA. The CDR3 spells CASSLTGTEQFF. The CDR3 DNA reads TGTGCCAGCAGCTTGACAGGGACTGAGCAGTTCTTC.

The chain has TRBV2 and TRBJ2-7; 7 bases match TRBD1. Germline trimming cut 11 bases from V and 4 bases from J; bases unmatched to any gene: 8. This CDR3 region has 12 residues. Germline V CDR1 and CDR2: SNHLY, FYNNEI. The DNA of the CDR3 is TGTGCCTCCTCGACAGGGCCGTACGAGCAGTACTTC. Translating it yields CASSTGPYEQYF.

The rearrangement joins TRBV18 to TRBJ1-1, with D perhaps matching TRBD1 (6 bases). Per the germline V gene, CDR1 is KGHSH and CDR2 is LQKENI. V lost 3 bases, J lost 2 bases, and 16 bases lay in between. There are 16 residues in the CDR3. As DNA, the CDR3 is TGTGCCAGCTCACCGAAGACAGGTTTACTTAACACTGAAGCTTTCTTT. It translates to CASSPKTGLLNTEAFF.

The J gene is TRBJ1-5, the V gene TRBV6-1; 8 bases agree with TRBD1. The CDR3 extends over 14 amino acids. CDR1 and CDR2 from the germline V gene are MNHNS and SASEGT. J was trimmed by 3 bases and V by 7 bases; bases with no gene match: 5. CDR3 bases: TGTGCCAGCATTCGACAGGGGAACAATCAGCCCCAGCATTTT. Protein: CASIRQGNNQPQHF.

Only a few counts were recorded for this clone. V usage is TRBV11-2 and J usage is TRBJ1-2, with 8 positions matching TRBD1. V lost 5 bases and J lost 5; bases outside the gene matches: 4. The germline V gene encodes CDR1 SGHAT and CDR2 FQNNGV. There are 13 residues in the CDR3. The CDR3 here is CASSPGQDYGYTF. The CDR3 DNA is TGTGCCAGCAGCCCGGGACAGGATTATGGCTACACCTTC.

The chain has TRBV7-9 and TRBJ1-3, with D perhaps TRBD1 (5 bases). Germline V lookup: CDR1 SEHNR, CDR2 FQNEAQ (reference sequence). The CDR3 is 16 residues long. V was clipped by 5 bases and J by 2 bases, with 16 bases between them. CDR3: CASSPPQGRAGNTIYF. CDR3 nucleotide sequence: TGTGCCAGCAGCCCCCCCCAGGGTAGGGCTGGAAACACCATATATTTT.

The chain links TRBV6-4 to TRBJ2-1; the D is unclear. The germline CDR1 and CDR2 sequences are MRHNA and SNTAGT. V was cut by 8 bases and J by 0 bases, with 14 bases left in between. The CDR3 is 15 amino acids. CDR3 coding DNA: TGTGCCAGCCGCCGTGATGAGAACTCCTACAATGAGCAGTTCTTC. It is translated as CASRRDENSYNEQFF.

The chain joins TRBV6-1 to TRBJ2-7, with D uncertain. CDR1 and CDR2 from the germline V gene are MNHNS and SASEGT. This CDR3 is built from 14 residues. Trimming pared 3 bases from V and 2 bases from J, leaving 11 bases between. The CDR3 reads CASSEWAPTYEQYF. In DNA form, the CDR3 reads TGTGCCAGCAGTGAGTGGGCCCCCACCTACGAGCAGTACTTC.

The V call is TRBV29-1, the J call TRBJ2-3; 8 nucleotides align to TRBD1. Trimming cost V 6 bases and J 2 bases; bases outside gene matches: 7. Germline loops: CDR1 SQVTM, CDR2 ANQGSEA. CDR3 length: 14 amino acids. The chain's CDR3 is CSVWRTGTTDTQYF. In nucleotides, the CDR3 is TGCAGCGTCTGGAGGACAGGGACCACAGATACGCAGTATTTT.

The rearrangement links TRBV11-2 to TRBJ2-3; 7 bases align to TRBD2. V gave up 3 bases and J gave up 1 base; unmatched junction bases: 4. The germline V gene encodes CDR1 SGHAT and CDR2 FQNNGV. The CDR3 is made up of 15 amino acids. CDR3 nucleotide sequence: TGTGCCAGCAGCTTGGGGGGAGGGGGCACAGATACGCAGTATTTT. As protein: CASSLGGGGTDTQYF. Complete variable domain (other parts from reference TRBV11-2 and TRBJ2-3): EAGVAQSPRYKIIEKRQSVAFWCNPISGHATLYWYQQILGQGPKLLIQFQNNGVVDDSQLPKDRFSAERLKGVDSTLKIQPAKLEDSAVYLCASSLGGGGTDTQYFGPGTRLTVL.

CDR3 DNA: TGTGCCAGCAGTTTGGACAGGGTGCAGACCCAGTACTTC. Encoded protein: CASSLDRVQTQYF. The V call is TRBV27, the J call TRBJ2-5, with TRBD1 matching 8 bases. There are 13 residues in the CDR3. The trim removed 3 bases at V and 6 bases at J, leaving 3 bases unmatched. Germline V gene data show CDR1 as MNHEY and CDR2 as SMNVEV (reference sequence).

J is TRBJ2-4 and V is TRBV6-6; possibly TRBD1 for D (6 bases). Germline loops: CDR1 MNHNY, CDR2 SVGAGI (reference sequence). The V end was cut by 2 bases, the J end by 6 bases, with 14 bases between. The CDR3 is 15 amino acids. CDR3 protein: CASSYAGTYLNIQYF. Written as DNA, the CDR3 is TGTGCCAGCAGTTACGCCGGGACATACCTAAACATTCAGTACTTC.

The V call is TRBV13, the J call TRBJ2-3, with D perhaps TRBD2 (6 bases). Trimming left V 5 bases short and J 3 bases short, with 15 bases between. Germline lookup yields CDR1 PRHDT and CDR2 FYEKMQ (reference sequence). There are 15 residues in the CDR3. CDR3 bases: TGTGCCAGCAGCCCATTGGGAGGATCGACAGATACGCAGTATTTT. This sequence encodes CASSPLGGSTDTQYF.

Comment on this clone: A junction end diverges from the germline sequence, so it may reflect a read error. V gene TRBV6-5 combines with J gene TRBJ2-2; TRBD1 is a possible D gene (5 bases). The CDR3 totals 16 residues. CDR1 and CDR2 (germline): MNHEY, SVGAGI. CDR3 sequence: CAGSYSSRVNTGELFF. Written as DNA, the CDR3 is TGTGCCGGCAGTTACTCGAGCAGGGTGAACACCGGGGAGCTGTTTTTT.

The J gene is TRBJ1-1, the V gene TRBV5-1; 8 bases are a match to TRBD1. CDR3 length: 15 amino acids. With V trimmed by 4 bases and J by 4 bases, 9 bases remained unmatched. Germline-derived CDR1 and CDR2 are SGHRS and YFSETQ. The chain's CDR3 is CASSPQGAPVTEAFF. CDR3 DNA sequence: TGCGCCAGCAGCCCTCAGGGGGCCCCAGTCACTGAAGCTTTCTTT.

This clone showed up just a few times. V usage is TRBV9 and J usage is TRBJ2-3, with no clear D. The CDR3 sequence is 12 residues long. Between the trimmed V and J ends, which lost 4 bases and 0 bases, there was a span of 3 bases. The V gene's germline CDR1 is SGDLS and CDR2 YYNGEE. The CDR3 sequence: CASSRSTDTQYF. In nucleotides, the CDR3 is TGTGCCAGCAGCCGGAGCACAGATACGCAGTATTTT. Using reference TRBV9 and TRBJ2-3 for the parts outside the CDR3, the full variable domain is DSGVTQTPKHLITATGQRVTLRCSPRSGDLSVYWYQQSLDQGLQFLIQYYNGEERAKGNILERFSAQQFPDLHSELNLSSLELGDSALYFCASSRSTDTQYFGPGTRLTVL.

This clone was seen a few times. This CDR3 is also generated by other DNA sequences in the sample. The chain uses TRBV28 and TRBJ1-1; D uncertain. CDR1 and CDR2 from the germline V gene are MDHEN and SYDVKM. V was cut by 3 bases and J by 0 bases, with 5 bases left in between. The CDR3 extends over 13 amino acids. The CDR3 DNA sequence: TGTGCCAGCAGTTTTACAGTGAACACTGAAGCTTTCTTT. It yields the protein CASSFTVNTEAFF.

CDR3 amino acids: CASSEQGAGRETQYF. The CDR3 DNA reads TGTGCCAGCAGCGAACAGGGGGCTGGGCGAGAGACCCAGTACTTC. The rearrangement uses TRBV11-2 and TRBJ2-5, with 9 positions matching TRBD1. The germline gives CDR1 SGHAT, CDR2 FQNNGV. The CDR3 consists of 15 residues. The ends lost 5 bases at V and 4 bases at J; junction bases unmatched: 8.

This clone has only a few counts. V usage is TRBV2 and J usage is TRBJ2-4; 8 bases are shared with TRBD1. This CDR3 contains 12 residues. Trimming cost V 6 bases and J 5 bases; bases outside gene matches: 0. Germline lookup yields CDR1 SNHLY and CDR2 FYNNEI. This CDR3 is CASRQGENIQYF. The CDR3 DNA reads TGTGCCAGCAGACAGGGGGAAAACATTCAGTACTTC.

The CDR3, as DNA: TGTGCCAGCTCACCACCGTCCGGCTACGAGCAGTACTTC. This translates into CASSPPSGYEQYF. The J gene is TRBJ2-7, the V gene TRBV18; D gene uncertain. Germline CDR1 KGHSH, CDR2 LQKENI. V lost 0 bases and J lost 3, with 6 bases in between. The CDR3 covers 13 residues.

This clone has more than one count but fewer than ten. CDR3 in DNA: TGTGCCAGCAGCCAAGATAGGGCAGGGGGAATTTACGAGCAGTACTTC. Residues: CASSQDRAGGIYEQYF. This chain links TRBV4-2 with TRBJ2-7, with 7 bases that match TRBD1. CDR3 size: 16 residues. Germline loops: CDR1 LGHNA, CDR2 YNFKEQ. Losses at the gene ends were 0 bases for V and 4 bases for J; bases not matched to a gene: 9.

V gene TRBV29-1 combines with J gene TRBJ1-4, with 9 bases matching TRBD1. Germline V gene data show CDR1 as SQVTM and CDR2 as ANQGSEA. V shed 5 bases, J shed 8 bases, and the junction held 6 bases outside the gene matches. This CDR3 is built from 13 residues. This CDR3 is CSVTGTGPEKLFF. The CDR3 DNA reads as TGCAGCGTTACCGGGACAGGGCCAGAAAAACTGTTTTTT.

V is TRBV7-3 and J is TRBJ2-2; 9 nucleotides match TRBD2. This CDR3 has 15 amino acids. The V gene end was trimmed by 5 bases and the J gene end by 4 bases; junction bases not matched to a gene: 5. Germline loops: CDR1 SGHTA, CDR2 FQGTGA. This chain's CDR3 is CASSPSGTGTGELFF. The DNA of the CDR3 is TGTGCCAGCAGCCCTAGCGGGACGGGCACCGGGGAGCTGTTTTTT. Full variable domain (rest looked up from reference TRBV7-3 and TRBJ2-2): GAGVSQTPSNKVTEKGKYVELRCDPISGHTALYWYRQSLGQGPEFLIYFQGTGAADDSGLPNDRFFAVRPEGSVSTLKIQRTERGDSAVYLCASSPSGTGTGELFFGEGSRLTVL.

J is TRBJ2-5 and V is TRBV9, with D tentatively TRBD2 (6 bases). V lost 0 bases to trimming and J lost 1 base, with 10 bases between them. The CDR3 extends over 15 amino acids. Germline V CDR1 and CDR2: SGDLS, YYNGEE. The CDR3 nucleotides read TGTGCCAGCAGCGTAGGGGGACTGCTCCAAGAGACCCAGTACTTC. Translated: CASSVGGLLQETQYF.

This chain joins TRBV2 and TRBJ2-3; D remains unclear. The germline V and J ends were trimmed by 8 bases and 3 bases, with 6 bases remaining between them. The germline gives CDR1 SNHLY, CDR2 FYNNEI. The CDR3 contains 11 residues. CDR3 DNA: TGTGCCAGCCAGTGGACAGATACGCAGTATTTT. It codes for CASQWTDTQYF. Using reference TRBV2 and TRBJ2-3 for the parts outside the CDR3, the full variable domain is EPEVTQTPSHQVTQMGQEVILRCVPISNHLYFYWYRQILGQKVEFLVSFYNNEISEKSEIFDDQFSVERPDGSNFTLKIRSTKLEDSAMYFCASQWTDTQYFGPGTRLTVL.